The rows below give T cell receptor beta chains drawn from one sample of a study of shared T cell receptors in the human thymus. The protocol was immunoSEQ multiplex PCR, while the TCRdb copy is restricted to in-frame clones and leaves out a portion. The sample carries 700,000 or so clones, 70% to 90% recorded once. The sample was also linked to a second study, of human thymus T cells.

The material sequenced was thymocytes. The receptors here all came from a girl less than two years old with a congenital heart defect. CDR3s include the opening cysteine and the closing phenylalanine or tryptophan. Each record gives: D gene, clone size, J gene, V gene, CDR3 DNA, CDR3 protein. D genes are given only for firm matches. Expanded clones get a size class; other rows say once, few or many, or leave the size out.

. | few | TRBJ1-5 | TRBV28 | TGTGCCAGCAGTTTCCGGCCAGGCTGGCCAGATAGCAATCAGCCCCAGCATTTT | CASSFRPGWPDSNQPQHF
TRBD2 | . | TRBJ2-7 | TRBV7-9 | TGTGCCAGCAGCCTTAGCCCGGTACCTAGCGGAGGCTACGAGCAGTACTTC | CASSLSPVPSGGYEQYF
. | . | TRBJ2-7 | TRBV9 | TGTGCCAGCAGCGTAGTTGCAGGGGAGCAGTACTTC | CASSVVAGEQYF
. | . | TRBJ2-7 | TRBV10-3 | TGTGCCATCTCGAAGTGGCCGGGAACCTACGAGCAGTACTTC | CAISKWPGTYEQYF
. | . | TRBJ2-2 | TRBV2 | TGTGCCACCCAAGGACAGAAAGGGGACACCGGGGAGCTGTTTTTT | CATQGQKGDTGELFF
TRBD1 | . | TRBJ1-6 | TRBV18 | TGTGCCAGCTCACCATACAGGGGGCGAAGCCTAGGGGATTCACCCCTCCACTTT | CASSPYRGRSLGDSPLHF
. | . | TRBJ1-5 | TRBV6-1 | TGTGCCAGCAGTAATAGACAGAGGAATCAGCCCCAGCATTTT | CASSNRQRNQPQHF
. | . | TRBJ1-1 | TRBV5-1 | TGCGCCAGCAGCTTGATATCCCCCGTAATGAGCAGGGGCCTTTTGGGCACTGAAGCTTTCTTT | CASSLISPVMSRGLLGTEAFF
. | . | TRBJ1-6 | TRBV13 | TGTGCCAGCAGCTTACCAGGCAATTCACCCCTCCACTTT | CASSLPGNSPLHF
TRBD1 | . | TRBJ2-3 | TRBV19 | TGTGCCAGTAGTACGGACAGGGGGGACTCTAGCACAGATACGCAGTATTTT | CASSTDRGDSSTDTQYF
. | . | TRBJ2-7 | TRBV27 | TGTGCCAGCAGTTTGGGGGCGGATGGTTTCTACGAGCAGTACTTC | CASSLGADGFYEQYF
TRBD1 | . | TRBJ1-5 | TRBV5-4 | TGTGCCAGCAGCTTGGTGGAGGGGGCCCCCAATCAGCCCCAGCATTTT | CASSLVEGAPNQPQHF
. | few | TRBJ2-5 | TRBV27 | TGTGCCAGCAGTTTAGGGGGCCCCCTTCAAGAGACCCAGTACTTC | CASSLGGPLQETQYF
TRBD1 | . | TRBJ2-1 | TRBV5-8 | TGTGCCAGCAGCTTGGGGACAGGGGAGAGGTACAATGAGCAGTTCTTC | CASSLGTGERYNEQFF
. | . | TRBJ1-4 | TRBV4-1 | TGCGCCAGCAGCCAAGGCCCGCCAGCGTCACCTAATGAAAAACTGTTTTTT | CASSQGPPASPNEKLFF
. | . | TRBJ2-5 | TRBV11-2 | TGTGCCCTGGGGCCTTGGCAGACCCAGTACTTC | CALGPWQTQYF
. | few | TRBJ1-1 | TRBV6-5 | TGTGCCAGCCAGGCGGAGGAACACACTGAAGCTTTCTTT | CASQAEEHTEAFF
. | . | TRBJ2-7 | TRBV5-1 | TGCGCCAGCAGCTTGTCAGGGAACGAGCAGTACTTC | CASSLSGNEQYF
TRBD1 | . | TRBJ1-1 | TRBV4-1 | TGCGCCAGCAGCCAAGAAAGTAAGGGGGCCCCGGCTGATTGGGGCACTGAAGCTTTCTTT | CASSQESKGAPADWGTEAFF
. | . | TRBJ1-3 | TRBV5-4 | TGTGCCAGCAGCTTGGTTGGCGGGGGCGGAAACACCATATATTTT | CASSLVGGGGNTIYF
. | few | TRBJ2-3 | TRBV4-3 | TGCGCCAGCAGCCGGGACTCTGGCACAGATACGCAGTATTTT | CASSRDSGTDTQYF
. | . | TRBJ2-7 | TRBV27 | TGTGCCAGCAAAGAGGGCGTAGCCAGGGGCTACGAGCAGTACTTC | CASKEGVARGYEQYF
TRBD1 | . | TRBJ2-5 | TRBV28 | TGTGCCAGCACCAAGGGACAGGAGGGGACCCAGTACTTC | CASTKGQEGTQYF
TRBD1 | . | TRBJ1-4 | TRBV5-1 | TGCGCCAGCAGCCCCACGACAGGGCAATCAACTAATGAAAAACTGTTTTTT | CASSPTTGQSTNEKLFF